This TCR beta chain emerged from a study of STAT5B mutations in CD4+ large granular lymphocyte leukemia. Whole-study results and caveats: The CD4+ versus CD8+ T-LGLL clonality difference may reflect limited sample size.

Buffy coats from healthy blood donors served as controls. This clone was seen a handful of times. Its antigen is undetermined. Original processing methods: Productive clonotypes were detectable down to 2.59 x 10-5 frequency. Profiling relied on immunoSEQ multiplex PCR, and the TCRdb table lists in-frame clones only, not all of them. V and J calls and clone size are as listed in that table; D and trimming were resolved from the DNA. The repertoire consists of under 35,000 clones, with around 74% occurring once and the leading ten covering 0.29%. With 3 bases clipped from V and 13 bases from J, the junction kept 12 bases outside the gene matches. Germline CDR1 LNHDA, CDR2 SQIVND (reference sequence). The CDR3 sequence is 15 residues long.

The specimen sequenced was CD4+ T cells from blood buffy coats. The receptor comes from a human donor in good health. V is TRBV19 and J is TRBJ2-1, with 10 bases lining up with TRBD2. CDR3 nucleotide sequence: TGTGCCAGTAGTATGTCTAGCGGGGGCGGCCAGCTCCAGTTCTTC. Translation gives CASSMSSGGGQLQFF.